Listed here are 8 T cell receptor beta chains from one sample, sequenced in a study of blood T cell repertoires in COVID-19. Assay: immunoSEQ multiplex PCR; the TCRdb copy retains only in-frame clones and omits some. The sample holds 200,000 to 250,000 clones; 70% to 90% are singletons and the top ten take around 6.5%. The sample taken for sequencing was peripheral blood. These TCRs come from a man older than 75 with acute or convalescent COVID-19.

The V and J genes are TRBV27 and TRBJ1-6, with TRBD1 identical over 7 bases. With V trimmed by 6 bases and J by 7 bases, 12 bases remained unmatched. The CDR3 loop spans 16 amino acids. The V gene's germline CDR1 is MNHEY and CDR2 SMNVEV (reference sequence). The CDR3 spells CASSLPLRQGNSPLHF. DNA of the CDR3: TGTGCCAGCAGCCTACCCCTTCGACAGGGAAATTCACCCCTCCACTTT.

This clone is a singleton in its sample. The chain is built from TRBV5-1 and TRBJ1-2, with unresolved D. The V end was cut by 5 bases, the J end by 4 bases, with 15 bases between. Germline values: CDR1 SGHRS, CDR2 YFSETQ. The CDR3 covers 14 residues. Here the CDR3 reads CASRPVPEAYGYTF. For the CDR3, the DNA is TGCGCCAGCAGGCCAGTTCCCGAGGCCTATGGCTACACCTTC. Full variable domain (outside the CDR3, taken from reference TRBV5-1 and TRBJ1-2): KAGVTQTPRYLIKTRGQQVTLSCSPISGHRSVSWYQQTPGQGLQFLFEYFSETQRNKGNFPGRFSGRQFSNSRSEMNVSTLELGDSALYLCASRPVPEAYGYTFGSGTRLTVV.

The chain couples TRBV5-1 to TRBJ2-2; the match to TRBD1 covers 10 bases. Unmatched junction bases numbered 2, after V lost 4 bases and J lost 5 bases. The CDR3 is made up of 14 amino acids. CDR1 is SGHRS, CDR2 YFSETQ, per germline. CDR3 loop: CASSQGQGTGELFF. Written as DNA, the CDR3 is TGCGCCAGCAGCCAGGGACAGGGGACCGGGGAGCTGTTTTTT.

The CDR3 loop is CASSLQGQGAGDTQYF. The CDR3 DNA follows: TGCGCCAGCAGCTTACAGGGACAGGGGGCTGGAGATACGCAGTATTTT. The chain couples TRBV4-1 to TRBJ2-3, with 12 nucleotides matching TRBD1. The J segment lost 5 bases and the V segment lost 5 bases, leaving 8 bases of the junction unmatched. The CDR3 sequence is 16 residues long. Germline V gene sequence: CDR1 MGHRA, CDR2 YSYEKL.

The V and J genes are TRBV28 and TRBJ2-5, with D possibly TRBD2 on 5 matching bases. CDR3 length equals 14 residues. Germline V CDR1 and CDR2: MDHEN, SYDVKM. V was pared by 5 bases and J by 3 bases, with 13 bases between. This CDR3 is CASSPRGLEETQYF. The CDR3, as DNA: TGTGCCAGCAGTCCCCGGGGTTTGGAAGAGACCCAGTACTTC.

A note on this clone: Other nucleotide sequences in the sample specify the same CDR3. The chain is built from TRBV6-5 and TRBJ1-5, with D tentatively TRBD1 (6 bases). The CDR3 covers 13 residues. The germline CDR1 and CDR2 sequences are MNHEY and SVGAGI. V was cut by 4 bases and J by 5 bases, with 9 bases left in between. CDR3 amino acids: CASSSQGYQPQHF. CDR3 nucleotide sequence: TGTGCCAGCAGTTCCCAGGGGTATCAGCCCCAGCATTTT.

This clone was seen a handful of times. The V call is TRBV27, the J call TRBJ1-4; 8 nucleotides agree with TRBD1. Trimming took 5 bases from V and 5 from J; bases not matched to a gene: 25. Looked up from germline, CDR1 is MNHEY and CDR2 is SMNVEV (reference sequence). This CDR3 region has 21 residues. The CDR3 DNA sequence: TGTGCCAGCAGTCCGGGCCAGTCCACTCTTTTAGCAAGGACAGGGAATGAAAAACTGTTTTTT. Its translation is CASSPGQSTLLARTGNEKLFF. The full variable domain, with the rest looked up from reference TRBV27 and TRBJ1-4, is EAQVTQNPRYLITVTGKKLTVTCSQNMNHEYMSWYRQDPGLGLRQIYYSMNVEVTDKGDVPEGYKVSRKEKRNFPLILESPSPNQTSLYFCASSPGQSTLLARTGNEKLFFGSGTQLSVL.

V gene TRBV19 combines with J gene TRBJ2-2, with a tentative D call TRBD2 (5 bases). The CDR3 totals 14 residues. Germline V gene sequence: CDR1 LNHDA, CDR2 SQIVND (reference sequence). The ends were cut back, 1 base at V and 6 bases at J, with 9 bases in the middle. CDR3 residues: CASSIGLAPGELFF. The CDR3 nucleotides read TGTGCCAGTAGTATAGGGCTAGCTCCCGGGGAGCTGTTTTTT. The whole variable domain, filled in from reference TRBV19 and TRBJ2-2, reads DGGITQSPKYLFRKEGQNVTLSCEQNLNHDAMYWYRQDPGQGLRLIYYSQIVNDFQKGDIAEGYSVSREKKESFPLTVTSAQKNPTAFYLCASSIGLAPGELFFGEGSRLTVL.